This T cell receptor beta chain was sequenced in a study of shared clonotypes between healthy human individuals. Whole-study findings and limits: An expected dependence of interdonor clonotype sharing on sequencing depth was noted. Against clonotypes common to all four donors, non-shared ones had lower generation probabilities.

The deep-level immunoSEQ assay was used. Sequenced by immunoSEQ multiplex PCR; TCRdb stores in-frame clones only, minus some. The data show some 980,000 clones, 70% to 85% seen once. Notes on this clone: Its specificity is unknown.

Trimming cost V 4 bases and J 1 base, with 10 bases left between them. CDR1 is MNHEY and CDR2 is SVGAGI in the germline V gene. The CDR3 has 14 residues. Sequenced: memory CD4+ T cells sorted from blood. As for subset: CD45RA-negative fraction. The chain recombines TRBV6-5 with TRBJ1-1; D gene ambiguous. This sequence was found in a man aged 18 to 35 in good health. The CDR3 region is CASSSALENTEAFF. For the CDR3, the DNA is TGTGCCAGCAGTTCCGCGTTAGAGAACACTGAAGCTTTCTTT.